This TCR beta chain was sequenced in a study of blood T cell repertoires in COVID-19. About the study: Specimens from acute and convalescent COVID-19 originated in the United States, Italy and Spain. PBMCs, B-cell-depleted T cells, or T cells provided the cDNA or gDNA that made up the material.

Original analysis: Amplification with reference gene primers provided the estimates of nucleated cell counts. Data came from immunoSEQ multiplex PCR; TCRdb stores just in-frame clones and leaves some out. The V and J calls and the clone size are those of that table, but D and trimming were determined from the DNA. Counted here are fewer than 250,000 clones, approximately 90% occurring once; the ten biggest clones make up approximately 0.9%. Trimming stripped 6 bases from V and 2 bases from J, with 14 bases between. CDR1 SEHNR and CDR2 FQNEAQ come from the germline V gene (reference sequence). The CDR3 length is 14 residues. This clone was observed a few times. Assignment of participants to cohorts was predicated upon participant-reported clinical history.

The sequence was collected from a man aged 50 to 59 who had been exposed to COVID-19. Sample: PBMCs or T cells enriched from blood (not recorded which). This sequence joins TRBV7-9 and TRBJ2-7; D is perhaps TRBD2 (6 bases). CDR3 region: CASRDTGEPYEQYV. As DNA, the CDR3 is TGTGCCAGCAGGGATACGGGAGAACCCTACGAGCAGTACGTC.